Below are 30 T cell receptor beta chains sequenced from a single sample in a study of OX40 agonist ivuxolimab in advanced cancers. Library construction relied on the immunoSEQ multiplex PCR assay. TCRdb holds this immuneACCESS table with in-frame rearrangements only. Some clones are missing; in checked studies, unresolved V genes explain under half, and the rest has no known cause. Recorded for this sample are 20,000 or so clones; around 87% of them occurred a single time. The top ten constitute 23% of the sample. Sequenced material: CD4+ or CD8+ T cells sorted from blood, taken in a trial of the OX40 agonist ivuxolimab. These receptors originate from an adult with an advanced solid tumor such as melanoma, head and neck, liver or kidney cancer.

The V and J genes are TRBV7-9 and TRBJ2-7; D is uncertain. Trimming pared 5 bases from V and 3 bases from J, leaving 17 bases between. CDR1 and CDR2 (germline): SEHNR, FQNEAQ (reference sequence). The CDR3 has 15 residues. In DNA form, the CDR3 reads TGTGCCAGCAGCACCTCCTCGGGCTTGCTCTACGAGCAGTACTTC. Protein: CASSTSSGLLYEQYF.

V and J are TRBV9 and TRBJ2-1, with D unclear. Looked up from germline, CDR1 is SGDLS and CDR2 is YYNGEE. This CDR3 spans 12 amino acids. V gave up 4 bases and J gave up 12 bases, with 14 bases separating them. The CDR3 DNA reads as TGTGCCAGCAGCCCCGGACCGTTCATGCAGTTCTTC. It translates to CASSPGPFMQFF.

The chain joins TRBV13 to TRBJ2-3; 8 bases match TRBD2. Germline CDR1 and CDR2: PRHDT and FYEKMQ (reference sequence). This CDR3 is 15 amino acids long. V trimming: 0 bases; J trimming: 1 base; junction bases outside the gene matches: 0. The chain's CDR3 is CASSLGAGGTDTQYF. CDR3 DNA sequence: TGTGCCAGCAGCTTAGGAGCGGGGGGCACAGATACGCAGTATTTT.

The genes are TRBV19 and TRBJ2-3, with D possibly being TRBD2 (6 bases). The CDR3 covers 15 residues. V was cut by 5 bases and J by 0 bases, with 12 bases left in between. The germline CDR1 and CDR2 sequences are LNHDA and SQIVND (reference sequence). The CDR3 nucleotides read TGTGCCAGTAGTTTGGGGACTCGCAGCACAGATACGCAGTATTTT. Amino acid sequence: CASSLGTRSTDTQYF.

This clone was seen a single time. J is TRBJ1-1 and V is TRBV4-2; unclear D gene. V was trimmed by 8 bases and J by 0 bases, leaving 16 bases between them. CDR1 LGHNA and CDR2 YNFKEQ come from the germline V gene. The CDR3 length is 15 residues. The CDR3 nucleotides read TGTGCCAGCCAAGAGGGAGTACAAGTGAACACTGAAGCTTTCTTT. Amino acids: CASQEGVQVNTEAFF.

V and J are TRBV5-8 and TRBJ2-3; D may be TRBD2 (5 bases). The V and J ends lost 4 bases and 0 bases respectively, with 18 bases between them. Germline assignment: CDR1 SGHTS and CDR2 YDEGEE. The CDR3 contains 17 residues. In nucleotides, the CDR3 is TGTGCCAGCAGCCTTCGTGGACGGGGATTTAGCACAGATACGCAGTATTTT. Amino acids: CASSLRGRGFSTDTQYF. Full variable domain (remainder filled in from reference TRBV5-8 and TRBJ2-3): EAGVTQSPTHLIKTRGQQATLRCSPISGHTSVYWYQQALGLGLQFLLWYDEGEERNRGNFPPRFSGRQFPNYSSELNVNALELEDSALYLCASSLRGRGFSTDTQYFGPGTRLTVL.

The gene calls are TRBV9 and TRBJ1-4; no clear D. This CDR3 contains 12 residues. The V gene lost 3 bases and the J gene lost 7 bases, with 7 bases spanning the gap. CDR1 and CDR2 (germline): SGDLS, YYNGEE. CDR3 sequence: CASSGGGEKLFF. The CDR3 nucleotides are TGTGCCAGCAGCGGCGGAGGTGAAAAACTGTTTTTT.

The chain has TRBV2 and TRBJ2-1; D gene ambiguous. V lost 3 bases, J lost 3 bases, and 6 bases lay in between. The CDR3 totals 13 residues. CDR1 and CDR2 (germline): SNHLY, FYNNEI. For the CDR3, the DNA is TGTGCCAGCAGTGAGTCAGGCTACAATGAGCAGTTCTTC. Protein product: CASSESGYNEQFF.

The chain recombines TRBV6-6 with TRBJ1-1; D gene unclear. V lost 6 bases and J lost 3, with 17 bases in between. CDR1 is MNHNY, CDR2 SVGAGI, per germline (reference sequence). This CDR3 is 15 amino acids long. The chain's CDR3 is CASRARATRDTEAFF. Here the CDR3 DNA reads TGTGCCAGCAGGGCCCGGGCTACTCGGGACACTGAAGCTTTCTTT.

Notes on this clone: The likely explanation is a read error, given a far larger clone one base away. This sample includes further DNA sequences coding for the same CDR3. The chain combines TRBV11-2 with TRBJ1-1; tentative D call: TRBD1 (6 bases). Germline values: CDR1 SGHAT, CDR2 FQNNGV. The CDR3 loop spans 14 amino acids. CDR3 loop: CASSFGGTNTEAFF. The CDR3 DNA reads TGTGCCAGCAGCTTCGGGGGCACGAACACTGAAGCCTTCTTT.

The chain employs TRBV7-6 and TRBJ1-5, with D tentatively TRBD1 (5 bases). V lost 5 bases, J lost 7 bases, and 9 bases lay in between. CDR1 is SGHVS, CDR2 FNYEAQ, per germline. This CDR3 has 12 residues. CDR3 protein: CASSRGGQPQHF. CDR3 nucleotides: TGTGCCAGCAGCCGCGGGGGACAGCCCCAGCATTTT.

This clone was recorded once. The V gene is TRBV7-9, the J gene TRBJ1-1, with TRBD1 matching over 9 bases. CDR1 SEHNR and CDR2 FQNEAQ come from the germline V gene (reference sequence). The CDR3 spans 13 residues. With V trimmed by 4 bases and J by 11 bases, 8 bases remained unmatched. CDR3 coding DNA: TGTGCCAGCAGCTCGTTACAGGGGGCAGAGGCTTTCTTT. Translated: CASSSLQGAEAFF. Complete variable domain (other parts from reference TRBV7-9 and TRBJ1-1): DTGVSQNPRHKITKRGQNVTFRCDPISEHNRLYWYRQTLGQGPEFLTYFQNEAQLEKSRLLSDRFSAERPKGSFSTLEIQRTEQGDSAMYLCASSSLQGAEAFFGQGTRLTVV.

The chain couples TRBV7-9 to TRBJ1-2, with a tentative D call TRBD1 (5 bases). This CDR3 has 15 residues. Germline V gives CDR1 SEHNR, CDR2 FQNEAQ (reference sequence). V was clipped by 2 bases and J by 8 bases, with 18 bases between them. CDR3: CASSLNLPGLTGYTF. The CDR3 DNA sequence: TGTGCCAGCAGCTTAAATTTACCAGGGTTAACGGGCTACACCTTC.

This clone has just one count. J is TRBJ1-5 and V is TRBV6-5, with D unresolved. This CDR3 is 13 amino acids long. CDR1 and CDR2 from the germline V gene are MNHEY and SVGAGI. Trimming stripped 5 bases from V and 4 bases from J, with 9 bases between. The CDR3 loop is CASSGTDNQPQHF. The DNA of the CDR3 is TGTGCCAGCAGTGGCACAGATAATCAGCCCCAGCATTTT.

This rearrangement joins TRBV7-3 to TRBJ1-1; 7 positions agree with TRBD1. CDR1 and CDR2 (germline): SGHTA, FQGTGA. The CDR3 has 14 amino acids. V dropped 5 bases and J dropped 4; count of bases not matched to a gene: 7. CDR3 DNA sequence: TGTGCCAGCAGCCAGACAGGGTCGGGCACTGAAGCTTTCTTT. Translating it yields CASSQTGSGTEAFF. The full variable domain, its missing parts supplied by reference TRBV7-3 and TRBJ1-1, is GAGVSQTPSNKVTEKGKYVELRCDPISGHTALYWYRQSLGQGPEFLIYFQGTGAADDSGLPNDRFFAVRPEGSVSTLKIQRTERGDSAVYLCASSQTGSGTEAFFGQGTRLTVV.

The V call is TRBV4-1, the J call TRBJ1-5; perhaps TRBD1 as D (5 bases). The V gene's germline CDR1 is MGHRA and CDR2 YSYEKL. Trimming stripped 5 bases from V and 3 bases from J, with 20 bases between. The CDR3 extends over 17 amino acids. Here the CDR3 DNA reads TGCGCCAGCAGCGGTCTTGGGCAGGCCAGGGACAATCAGCCCCAGCATTTT. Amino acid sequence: CASSGLGQARDNQPQHF.

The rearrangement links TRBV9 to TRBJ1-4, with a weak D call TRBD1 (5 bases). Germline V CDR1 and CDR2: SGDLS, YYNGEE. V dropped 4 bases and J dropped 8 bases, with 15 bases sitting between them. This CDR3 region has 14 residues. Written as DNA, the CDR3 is TGTGCCAGCAGCCTGGGTGGGACCCACGAAAAACTGTTTTTT. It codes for CASSLGGTHEKLFF.

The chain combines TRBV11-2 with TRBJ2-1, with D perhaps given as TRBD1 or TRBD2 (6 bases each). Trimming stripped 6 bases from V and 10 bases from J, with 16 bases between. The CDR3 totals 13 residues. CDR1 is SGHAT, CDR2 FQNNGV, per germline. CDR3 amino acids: CASRKPGAVEQFF. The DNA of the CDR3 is TGTGCCAGCAGGAAGCCGGGGGCGGTGGAGCAGTTCTTC.

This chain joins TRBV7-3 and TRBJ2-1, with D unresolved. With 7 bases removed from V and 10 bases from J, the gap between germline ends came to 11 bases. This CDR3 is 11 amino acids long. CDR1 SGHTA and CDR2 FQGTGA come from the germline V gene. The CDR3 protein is CASTSGREQFF. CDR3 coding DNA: TGTGCCAGCACCTCTGGGCGCGAGCAGTTCTTC.

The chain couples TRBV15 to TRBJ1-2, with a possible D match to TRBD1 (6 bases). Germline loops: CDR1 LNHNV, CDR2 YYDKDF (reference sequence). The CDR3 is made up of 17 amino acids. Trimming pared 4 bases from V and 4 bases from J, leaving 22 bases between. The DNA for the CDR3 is TGTGCCACCAGCATGGGGGGCTATCGCAAATCGCTCTATGGCTACACCTTC. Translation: CATSMGGYRKSLYGYTF.

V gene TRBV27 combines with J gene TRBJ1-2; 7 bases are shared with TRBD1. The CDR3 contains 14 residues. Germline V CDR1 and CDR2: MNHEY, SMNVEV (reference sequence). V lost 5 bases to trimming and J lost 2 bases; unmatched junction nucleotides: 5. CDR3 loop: CASSPDRANYGYTF. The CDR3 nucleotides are TGTGCCAGCAGTCCCGACAGGGCCAACTATGGCTACACCTTC.

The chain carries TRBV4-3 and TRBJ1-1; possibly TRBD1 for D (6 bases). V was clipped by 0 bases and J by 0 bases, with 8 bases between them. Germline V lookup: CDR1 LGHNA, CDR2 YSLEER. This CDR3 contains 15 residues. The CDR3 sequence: CASSQDGTMNTEAFF. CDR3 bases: TGCGCCAGCAGCCAAGACGGGACAATGAACACTGAAGCTTTCTTT.

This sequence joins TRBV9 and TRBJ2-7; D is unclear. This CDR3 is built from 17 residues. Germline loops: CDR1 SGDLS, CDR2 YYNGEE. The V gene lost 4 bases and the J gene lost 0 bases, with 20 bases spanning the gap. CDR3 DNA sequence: TGTGCCAGCAGCCCACTCGATAGAACAGAACGCTCCTACGAGCAGTACTTC. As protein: CASSPLDRTERSYEQYF.

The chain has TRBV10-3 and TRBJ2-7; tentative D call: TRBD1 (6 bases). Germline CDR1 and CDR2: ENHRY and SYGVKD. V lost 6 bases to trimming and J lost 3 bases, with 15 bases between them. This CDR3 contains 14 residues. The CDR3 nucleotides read TGTGCCATCAGGGAACAGGGAAAGGTCTACGAGCAGTACTTC. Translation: CAIREQGKVYEQYF.

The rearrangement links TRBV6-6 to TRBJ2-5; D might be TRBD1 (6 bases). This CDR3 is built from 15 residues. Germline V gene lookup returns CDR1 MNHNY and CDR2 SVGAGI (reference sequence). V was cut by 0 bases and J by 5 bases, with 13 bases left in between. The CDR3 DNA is TGTGCCAGCAGTTACTCGAGGCAGGGGTGGGAGACCCAGTACTTC. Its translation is CASSYSRQGWETQYF.

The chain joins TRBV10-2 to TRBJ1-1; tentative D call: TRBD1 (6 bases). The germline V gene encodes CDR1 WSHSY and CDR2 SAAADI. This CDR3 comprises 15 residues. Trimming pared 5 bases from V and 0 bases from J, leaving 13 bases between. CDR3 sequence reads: CASSWGAVMNTEAFF. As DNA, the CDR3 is TGCGCCAGCAGTTGGGGGGCAGTAATGAACACTGAAGCTTTCTTT.

CDR3 nucleotide sequence: TGTGCCACCAGCAGAGACGGACAGGGGGTGGGAAACACCATATATTTT. Translated, it gives CATSRDGQGVGNTIYF. V is TRBV15 and J is TRBJ1-3; TRBD1 matches 10 bases. This CDR3 spans 16 amino acids. The trim removed 0 bases at V and 4 bases at J, leaving 3 bases unmatched. Germline CDR1 reads LNHNV; CDR2 reads YYDKDF (reference sequence).

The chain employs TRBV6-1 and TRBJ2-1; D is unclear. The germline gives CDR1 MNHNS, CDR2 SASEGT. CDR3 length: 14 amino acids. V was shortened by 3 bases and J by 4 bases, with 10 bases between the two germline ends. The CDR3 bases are TGTGCCAGCAGTGAGGGTCTTGCATACAATGAGCAGTTCTTC. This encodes CASSEGLAYNEQFF.

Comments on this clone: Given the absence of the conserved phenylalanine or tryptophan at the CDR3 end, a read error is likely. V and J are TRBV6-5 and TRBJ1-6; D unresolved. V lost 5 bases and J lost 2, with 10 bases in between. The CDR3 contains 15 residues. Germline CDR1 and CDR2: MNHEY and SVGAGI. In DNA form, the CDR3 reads TGTGCCAGCAGTAGGAAAGAAACCTATAATTCACCCCTCCACCTT. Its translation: CASSRKETYNSPLHL.

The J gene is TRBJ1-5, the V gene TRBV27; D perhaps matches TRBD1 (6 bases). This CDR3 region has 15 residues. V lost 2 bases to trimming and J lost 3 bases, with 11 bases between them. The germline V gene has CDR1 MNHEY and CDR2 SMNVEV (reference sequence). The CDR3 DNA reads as TGTGCCAGCAGTTTAGGGGCAGGGGCCAATCAGCCCCAGCATTTT. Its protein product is CASSLGAGANQPQHF.